A selection of T cell receptor beta chains follows, all from one sample in a study of T cells in Graves' hyperthyroidism and ophthalmopathy. TCRdb itself ran the multiplex PCR reads through MiXCR, one entry per CDR3 protein. The repertoire holds a few hundred thousand distinct CDR3 sequences, with about 15% as singletons. Sequences were obtained from blood. The receptors stem from a woman aged 35 to 49 with Graves' hyperthyroidism that later progressed to Graves' ophthalmopathy. CDR3s include the opening cysteine and the closing phenylalanine or tryptophan. The D gene is left open where the match is weak. Clone size is not always given. Where it is, it says once, few, many or a class for expanded clones.

j_gene: TRBJ2-1
abundance: many
d_gene: -
v_gene: TRBV19
CDR3nt: TGTGCCAGCTCAGAACAGGGTAGGGGATACAATGAGCAGTTCTTC
CDR3aa: CASSEQGRGYNEQFF

j_gene: TRBJ2-3
abundance: many
d_gene: TRBD2
v_gene: TRBV2
CDR3nt: TGTGCCAGCAGTGTCCCTCTTGGACTAGGAGTTGGAGATACGCAGTATTTT
CDR3aa: CASSVPLGLGVGDTQYF

j_gene: TRBJ1-1
abundance: many
d_gene: -
v_gene: TRBV12-3/TRBV12-4
CDR3nt: TGTGCCAGCAGTTTAAGGACGGTGAACACTGAAGCTTTCTTT
CDR3aa: CASSLRTVNTEAFF

j_gene: TRBJ2-1
abundance: -
d_gene: TRBD2
v_gene: TRBV3-1
CDR3nt: TGTGCCAGCAGCCATTTCCCTAGCGGGACCAATGAGCAGTTCTTC
CDR3aa: CASSHFPSGTNEQFF

j_gene: TRBJ1-1
abundance: many
d_gene: -
v_gene: TRBV5-4
CDR3nt: TGTGCCAGCAGCCCGGGGTTCCAGCCTGAAGCTTTCTTT
CDR3aa: CASSPGFQPEAFF

j_gene: TRBJ2-1
abundance: many
d_gene: -
v_gene: TRBV19
CDR3nt: TGTGCCAGTAGTATGTCGTGGAATGAGCAGTTCTTC
CDR3aa: CASSMSWNEQFF

j_gene: TRBJ2-3
abundance: -
d_gene: TRBD2
v_gene: TRBV28
CDR3nt: TGTGCCAGCAGTTTTCGAGCGGGGAGCACAGATACGCAGTATTTT
CDR3aa: CASSFRAGSTDTQYF

j_gene: TRBJ1-1
abundance: many
d_gene: -
v_gene: TRBV12-3/TRBV12-4
CDR3nt: TGTGCCAGCAGTTTATTCGGAATGGACACTGAAGCTTTCTTT
CDR3aa: CASSLFGMDTEAFF

j_gene: TRBJ1-2
abundance: many
d_gene: -
v_gene: TRBV28
CDR3nt: TGTGCCAGCGCCATGAGCAGTACGGGGAACTATGGCTACACCTTC
CDR3aa: CASAMSSTGNYGYTF

j_gene: TRBJ2-5
abundance: many
d_gene: -
v_gene: TRBV3-1
CDR3nt: TGTGCCAGCAGCCAAGGCCTTTGGGAGACCCAGTACTTC
CDR3aa: CASSQGLWETQYF

j_gene: TRBJ2-2
abundance: many
d_gene: TRBD1
v_gene: TRBV3-1
CDR3nt: TGTGCCAGCAACCCAGGGGGGAACACCGGGGAGCTGTTTTTT
CDR3aa: CASNPGGNTGELFF

j_gene: TRBJ1-1
abundance: -
d_gene: -
v_gene: TRBV15
CDR3nt: TGTGCCACCAGCAGAGATCGGGGCCTGAACACTGAAGCTTTCTTT
CDR3aa: CATSRDRGLNTEAFF

j_gene: TRBJ2-5
abundance: many
d_gene: TRBD2
v_gene: TRBV20-1
CDR3nt: TGCAGTGCTAGAGATGTAGCGGGGGACGGAAAAGAGACCCAGTACTTC
CDR3aa: CSARDVAGDGKETQYF

j_gene: TRBJ1-1
abundance: many
d_gene: -
v_gene: TRBV29-1
CDR3nt: TGCAGCGTTGAGGATGGTTGGACTGAAGCTTTCTTT
CDR3aa: CSVEDGWTEAFF

j_gene: TRBJ2-1
abundance: many
d_gene: TRBD2
v_gene: TRBV11-2
CDR3nt: TGTGCCAGCAGCTGGGGACTAGCGGGATTAAGGGAGCAGTTCTTC
CDR3aa: CASSWGLAGLREQFF

j_gene: TRBJ1-1
abundance: few
d_gene: -
v_gene: TRBV27
CDR3nt: TGTGCCAGCAGCCCCACCCTCGGGATTATGAACACTGAAGCTTTCTTT
CDR3aa: CASSPTLGIMNTEAFF

j_gene: TRBJ2-2
abundance: many
d_gene: -
v_gene: TRBV12-3/TRBV12-4
CDR3nt: TGTGCCAGCAGTTTTTTAAGTTCCGGGGAGCTGTTTTTT
CDR3aa: CASSFLSSGELFF

j_gene: TRBJ2-7
abundance: -
d_gene: -
v_gene: TRBV20-1
CDR3nt: TGCAGTGCTAGAGATCACAGGAGCTCCTACGAGCAGTACTTC
CDR3aa: CSARDHRSSYEQYF

j_gene: TRBJ2-4
abundance: many
d_gene: TRBD1
v_gene: TRBV14
CDR3nt: TGTGCCAGCAGCCAAGATCCAGGGGGACTTCAGTACTTC
CDR3aa: CASSQDPGGLQYF

j_gene: TRBJ1-1
abundance: many
d_gene: -
v_gene: TRBV11-2
CDR3nt: TGTGCCAGCAGCTCCCGACCGAACACTGAAGCTTTCTTT
CDR3aa: CASSSRPNTEAFF

j_gene: TRBJ2-2
abundance: many
d_gene: -
v_gene: TRBV12-3/TRBV12-4
CDR3nt: TGTGCCAGCACCTACAGGGGGGGCACCGGGGAGCTGTTTTTT
CDR3aa: CASTYRGGTGELFF

j_gene: TRBJ2-3
abundance: many
d_gene: -
v_gene: TRBV20-1
CDR3nt: TGCAGTGCTAGAGAGGGGGGCACAGATACGCAGTATTTT
CDR3aa: CSAREGGTDTQYF

j_gene: TRBJ2-3
abundance: once
d_gene: TRBD2
v_gene: TRBV4-1
CDR3nt: TGCGCCAGCAGCCAAGTCGCGGGGGGGGCCACAGATACGCAGTATTTT
CDR3aa: CASSQVAGGATDTQYF

j_gene: TRBJ2-6
abundance: -
d_gene: TRBD1
v_gene: TRBV7-2
CDR3nt: TGTGCCAGCAGCCTCACAGGGGTAACTGGGGCCAACGTCCTGACTTTC
CDR3aa: CASSLTGVTGANVLTF

j_gene: TRBJ1-5
abundance: few
d_gene: -
v_gene: TRBV7-9
CDR3nt: TGTGCCAGCAGCTTGGGAGCTCAGCCCCAGCATTTT
CDR3aa: CASSLGAQPQHF

j_gene: TRBJ2-7
abundance: many
d_gene: -
v_gene: TRBV18
CDR3nt: TGTGCCAGCTCACCGCGGACCCCCAGCTCCTACGAGCAGTACTTC
CDR3aa: CASSPRTPSSYEQYF

j_gene: TRBJ1-6
abundance: few
d_gene: TRBD1
v_gene: TRBV2
CDR3nt: TGTGCCAGCAGTGATGACAGGGGGCTTGGTTCACCCCTCCACTTT
CDR3aa: CASSDDRGLGSPLHF

j_gene: TRBJ2-1
abundance: few
d_gene: -
v_gene: TRBV5-1
CDR3nt: TGCGCCAGCAGCTCGGGACTGAAGCTCCATGAGCAGTTCTTC
CDR3aa: CASSSGLKLHEQFF

j_gene: TRBJ2-1
abundance: few
d_gene: TRBD1
v_gene: TRBV19
CDR3nt: TGTGCCAGTACCTGGGGGACAGGGGTCGAACGGGAGCAGTTCTTC
CDR3aa: CASTWGTGVEREQFF

j_gene: TRBJ2-2
abundance: few
d_gene: -
v_gene: TRBV20-1
CDR3nt: TGCAGTGCTGAACCTCTAGTCAGGGGGGTCGGGGAGCTGTTTTTT
CDR3aa: CSAEPLVRGVGELFF

j_gene: TRBJ2-1
abundance: many
d_gene: -
v_gene: TRBV20-1
CDR3nt: TGCAGTGCTAGAAGTGCGGGTCTAGCACTTTACAATGAGCAGTTCTTC
CDR3aa: CSARSAGLALYNEQFF

j_gene: TRBJ2-7
abundance: many
d_gene: -
v_gene: TRBV7-2
CDR3nt: TGTGCCAGCAGCTTATTACAGGTCTACGAGCAGTACTTC
CDR3aa: CASSLLQVYEQYF

j_gene: TRBJ2-5
abundance: many
d_gene: -
v_gene: TRBV10-3
CDR3nt: TGTGCCATCAGTGACGGCGGGGCAGGGGAGACCCAGTACTTC
CDR3aa: CAISDGGAGETQYF

j_gene: TRBJ2-3
abundance: -
d_gene: -
v_gene: TRBV19
CDR3nt: TGTGCCAGTAGTATCGGGGCCTCCCGCACAGATACGCAGTATTTT
CDR3aa: CASSIGASRTDTQYF

j_gene: TRBJ2-1
abundance: many
d_gene: -
v_gene: TRBV2
CDR3nt: TGTGCCAGCAGCGGAGGCCGGAGCTCCTACAATGAGCAGTTCTTC
CDR3aa: CASSGGRSSYNEQFF

j_gene: TRBJ2-1
abundance: many
d_gene: TRBD1
v_gene: TRBV29-1
CDR3nt: TGCAGCGTTGTTAGGGGGCTGTTAGACAATGAGCAGTTCTTC
CDR3aa: CSVVRGLLDNEQFF

j_gene: TRBJ2-2
abundance: once
d_gene: TRBD2
v_gene: TRBV12-3/TRBV12-4
CDR3nt: TGTGCCAGCAGGGAAGGGACTAGCGGGAGGGTCGGGGAGCTGTTTTTT
CDR3aa: CASREGTSGRVGELFF

j_gene: TRBJ2-7
abundance: -
d_gene: -
v_gene: TRBV29-1
CDR3nt: TGCAGCGTTGTAGGGTCTAAAAATGTTCCCTACGAGCAGTACTTC
CDR3aa: CSVVGSKNVPYEQYF

j_gene: TRBJ2-7
abundance: many
d_gene: -
v_gene: TRBV11-2
CDR3nt: TGTGCCAGCAGCTTTAGCGTGGGCGAGCAGTACTTC
CDR3aa: CASSFSVGEQYF

j_gene: TRBJ2-3
abundance: many
d_gene: TRBD1
v_gene: TRBV30
CDR3nt: TGTGCCTGGGGACAGGGGTTGAGGGAAGATACGCAGTATTTT
CDR3aa: CAWGQGLREDTQYF

j_gene: TRBJ1-5
abundance: many
d_gene: -
v_gene: TRBV24-1
CDR3nt: TGTGCCACCAGTGGAGGGCAGGGGAATTTCAATCAGCCCCAGCATTTT
CDR3aa: CATSGGQGNFNQPQHF

j_gene: TRBJ1-6
abundance: many
d_gene: -
v_gene: TRBV27
CDR3nt: TGTGCCAGCAGTTTAACCGGAACCGATTCACCCCTCCACTTT
CDR3aa: CASSLTGTDSPLHF

j_gene: TRBJ2-3
abundance: many
d_gene: -
v_gene: TRBV28
CDR3nt: TGTGCCAGCAGTTCGGGGAGCACAGATACGCAGTATTTT
CDR3aa: CASSSGSTDTQYF

j_gene: TRBJ2-1
abundance: few
d_gene: -
v_gene: TRBV2
CDR3nt: TGTGCCAGCAGCTTAGCCTGGGCGCGGACTGAGCAGTTCTTC
CDR3aa: CASSLAWARTEQFF

j_gene: TRBJ2-1
abundance: many
d_gene: TRBD2
v_gene: TRBV9
CDR3nt: TGTGCCACCTCGCGGGGCGGGAGTGGGTCGAATGAGCAGTTCTTC
CDR3aa: CATSRGGSGSNEQFF

j_gene: TRBJ1-6
abundance: many
d_gene: -
v_gene: TRBV28
CDR3nt: TGTGCCAGCAGTCCAGGGAACAGGGCCTATTCACCCCTCCACTTT
CDR3aa: CASSPGNRAYSPLHF

j_gene: TRBJ2-1
abundance: many
d_gene: -
v_gene: TRBV6-1
CDR3nt: TGTGCCAGCAGTGGCCCGACAGCCAGCTCCTACAATGAGCAGTTCTTC
CDR3aa: CASSGPTASSYNEQFF

j_gene: TRBJ1-1
abundance: -
d_gene: TRBD1
v_gene: TRBV28
CDR3nt: TGTGCCAGCAGTTCACCCGGGACAGGGGGGTTGGCTTTCTTT
CDR3aa: CASSSPGTGGLAFF

j_gene: TRBJ2-7
abundance: many
d_gene: -
v_gene: TRBV3-1
CDR3nt: TGTGCCAGCAGCCAGGGGGCTTACTACGAGCAGTACTTC
CDR3aa: CASSQGAYYEQYF

j_gene: TRBJ2-5
abundance: many
d_gene: -
v_gene: TRBV28
CDR3nt: TGTGCCAGCAGACGACAGGTGAAAGAGACCCAGTACTTC
CDR3aa: CASRRQVKETQYF

j_gene: TRBJ2-2
abundance: many
d_gene: -
v_gene: TRBV18
CDR3nt: TGTGCCAGCTCACCTCGAGGGACCGGGGAGCTGTTTTTT
CDR3aa: CASSPRGTGELFF

j_gene: TRBJ2-7
abundance: many
d_gene: TRBD1
v_gene: TRBV29-1
CDR3nt: TGCAGCGTTATCCAGGGGGTTGGGGGCTACGAGCAGTACTTC
CDR3aa: CSVIQGVGGYEQYF

j_gene: TRBJ2-2
abundance: many
d_gene: TRBD2
v_gene: TRBV20-1
CDR3nt: TGCAGTGCTAGAGTATGGGGACTAGCGGGAGGACGAGGCACCGGGGAGCTGTTTTTT
CDR3aa: CSARVWGLAGGRGTGELFF

j_gene: TRBJ2-2
abundance: many
d_gene: -
v_gene: TRBV20-1
CDR3nt: TGCAGTGCTAGGAAAACCGGGGAGCTGTTTTTT
CDR3aa: CSARKTGELFF

j_gene: TRBJ1-3
abundance: -
d_gene: -
v_gene: TRBV27
CDR3nt: TGTGCCAGCAGTTTATCCGGTGGACGAGGGGGAAACACCATATATTTT
CDR3aa: CASSLSGGRGGNTIYF